These 8 T cell receptor beta chains were sequenced from one sample in a study of tumor-infiltrating lymphocytes in primary liver carcinoma. Co-extracting RNA and DNA was done with roughly 17-32 mg of unsorted bulk tissue as input. The authors made TCR beta cDNA from roughly 480 ng total RNA with a constant-region primer. Libraries of TCR beta came from three nested multiplex PCR rounds with slightly modified ARM-PCR. Rounds one and two of PCR, each of 9 to 11 cycles, were primed with TRBV1-TRBV30 forward primers and a C-beta reverse primer. TCRdb analysed the multiplex PCR reads with MiXCR anew, one entry per CDR3 protein. The sample has 90,000 to 140,000 distinct CDR3 sequences, roughly 80% seen once; the top ten hold approximately 20%. The sample was liver tumor tissue from sampling region 3. Noted subset: tumor region T3, left-lateral pole. All receptors derive from a man aged 40-50 years with primary liver carcinoma and hepatitis B virus infection.

About this clonotype: Given the absence of the conserved phenylalanine or tryptophan at the CDR3 end, a read error is likely. The genes are TRBV29-1 and TRBJ2-1; D unclear. Trimming stripped 2 bases from V and 9 bases from J, with 8 bases between. The CDR3 has 11 residues. Germline values: CDR1 SQVTM, CDR2 ANQGSEA. This CDR3 reads CSVEPVFEQFL. The CDR3 bases are TGCAGCGTTGAACCCGTTTTTGAGCAGTTCCTC.

A word on this clonotype: Since no conserved phenylalanine or tryptophan closes the CDR3, a read error is the likely cause. The chain employs TRBV5-6 and TRBJ2-7; D is undetermined. Trimming took off 0 bases at V and 1 base at J, with 8 bases between the two ends. Germline V gene lookup returns CDR1 SGHDT and CDR2 YYEEEE. This CDR3 contains 14 residues. CDR3 in amino acids: CASSLGVGSYEQYI. CDR3 nucleotides: TGTGCCAGCAGCTTGGGAGTAGGTTCCTACGAGCAGTACATC.

As concerns this clonotype: An end of the junction does not agree with germline; a read error may underlie this. V and J are TRBV10-3 and TRBJ2-7, with a weak D call TRBD1 (5 bases). Germline V gives CDR1 ENHRY, CDR2 SYGVKD. The length of the CDR3 is 12 residues. In nucleotides, the CDR3 is TGTTCCATCAGTGGGCAGGGCTACGAGCAGCACTTC. Protein sequence: CSISGQGYEQHF.

This clonotype appeared a few times. V and J are TRBV7-2 and TRBJ2-1; 16 bases are shared with TRBD2. TRBJ2-7 explains the end of the DNA better; the J call may be wrong. Germline values: CDR1 SGHTA, CDR2 FQGNSA. The CDR3 runs to 19 residues. The CDR3 sequence is CASSSRPGLAGGARNEQYF. The DNA for the CDR3 is TGTGCCAGCAGCTCCCGTCCGGGACTAGCGGGAGGGGCGAGGAATGAGCAGTACTTC.

This clonotype was seen once. Since a much larger clone is just one base distant, this may be a read error. The gene calls are TRBV20-1 and TRBJ2-7; TRBD2 agrees at 10 bases. The CDR3 sequence is 13 residues long. Germline V gene lookup returns CDR1 DFQATT and CDR2 SNEGSKA (reference sequence). The V and J ends lost 7 bases and 3 bases, in that order; junction bases with no gene match: 6. The CDR3 DNA is TGCAGTGGTAGGGGGACTAGCGACTACGAGCAGTACTTC. Amino acids: CSGRGTSDYEQYF.

Note on this clonotype: Relative to the germline gene, one junction end is altered; a read error may explain this. The DNA of the CDR3 is TGTGCCAGCAGCTGTGGGGATATGCAGTATTTT. It yields the protein CASSCGDMQYF. The chain has TRBV5-5 and TRBJ2-3; D ambiguous. The CDR3 sequence is 11 residues long. The V gene's germline CDR1 is SGHKS and CDR2 YYEKEE (reference sequence).

Notes on this clonotype: The junction departs from the called germline gene at one end, perhaps through a read error. This chain uses TRBV4-2 with TRBJ2-1; 8 bases match TRBD2. The CDR3 spans 16 residues. Germline CDR1 LGHNA, CDR2 YNFKEQ. CDR3 sequence: CANSQEGLVDQGGQFF. Written as DNA, the CDR3 is TGTGCCAACAGCCAAGAGGGACTAGTGGACCAAGGGGGGCAGTTCTTC.

Comments on this clonotype: A junction end diverges from the germline sequence, so it may reflect a read error. This rearrangement joins TRBV7-9 to TRBJ1-5; D is undetermined. The CDR3 loop spans 12 amino acids. Germline V gives CDR1 SEHNR, CDR2 FQNEAQ (reference sequence). CDR3 protein: CVSSLADGPQHF. The DNA for the CDR3 is TGTGTCAGCAGCTTAGCGGATGGGCCCCAGCATTTT.